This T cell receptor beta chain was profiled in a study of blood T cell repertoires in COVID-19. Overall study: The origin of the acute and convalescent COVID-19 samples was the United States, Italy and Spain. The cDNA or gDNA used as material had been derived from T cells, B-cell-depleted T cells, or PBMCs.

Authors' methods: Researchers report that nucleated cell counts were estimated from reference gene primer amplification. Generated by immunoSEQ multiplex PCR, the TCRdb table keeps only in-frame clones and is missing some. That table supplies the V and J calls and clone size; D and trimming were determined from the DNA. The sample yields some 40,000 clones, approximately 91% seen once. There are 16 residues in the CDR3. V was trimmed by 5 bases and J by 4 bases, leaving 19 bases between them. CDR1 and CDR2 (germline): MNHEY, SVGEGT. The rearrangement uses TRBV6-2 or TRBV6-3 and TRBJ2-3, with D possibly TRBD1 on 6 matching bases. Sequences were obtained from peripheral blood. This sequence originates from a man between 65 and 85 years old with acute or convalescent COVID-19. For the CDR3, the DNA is TGTGCCAGCAGTCTTGGTTGGACAGCCCTAGCAGATACGCAGTATTTT. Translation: CASSLGWTALADTQYF.